The next 19 T cell receptor beta chains were all read from a single sample in a study of cytomegalovirus exposure and HLA in healthy donors. With 60 Vbeta and 13 Jbeta primers, the PCR was carried out. Some clones are missing from TCRdb's copy, which holds only in-frame ones; the method was immunoSEQ multiplex PCR. The table shows approximately 140,000 clones, with roughly three quarters occurring only once. The specimen was PBMCs. The receptors shown here come from a human donor in good health.

The V gene is TRBV7-8, the J gene TRBJ2-1, with 7 bases lining up with TRBD1. CDR1 SGHVS and CDR2 FQNEAQ come from the germline V gene. The V and J ends lost 2 bases and 7 bases, in that order; junction bases with no gene match: 8. The CDR3 sequence is 15 residues long. CDR3 nucleotide sequence: TGTGCCAGCAGCTTAATGACAGGGCAGAAGAATGAGCAGTTCTTC. Translated: CASSLMTGQKNEQFF.

The rearrangement joins TRBV28 to TRBJ2-5; possibly TRBD2 for D (5 bases). This CDR3 is built from 16 residues. The germline V and J ends were trimmed by 6 bases and 6 bases, with 23 bases remaining between them. The germline gives CDR1 MDHEN, CDR2 SYDVKM. CDR3 in DNA: TGTGCCAGCAGCGGGGTAGCCATACATCTCAAAAAGACCCAGTACTTC. Translation: CASSGVAIHLKKTQYF.

This chain joins TRBV6-5 and TRBJ1-4; 8 bases agree with TRBD1. This CDR3 comprises 16 residues. CDR1 and CDR2 (germline): MNHEY, SVGAGI. V dropped 2 bases and J dropped 6; count of bases not matched to a gene: 8. DNA for the CDR3: TGTGCCAGCAGTTACCTTCAGGGGGCTAGGGATGAAAAACTGTTTTTT. Protein sequence: CASSYLQGARDEKLFF.

The chain's CDR3 is CASSQRSGLSSSYEQYF. For the CDR3, the DNA is TGTGCCAGCAGCCAGAGGTCGGGTCTCTCTAGCTCCTACGAGCAGTACTTC. The rearrangement uses TRBV4-2 and TRBJ2-7; D ambiguous. The CDR3 consists of 17 residues. The germline CDR1 and CDR2 sequences are LGHNA and YNFKEQ. V lost 3 bases, J lost 0 bases, and 18 bases lay in between.

CDR3 loop: CASSLEYFNQPQHF. The CDR3 nucleotides read TGTGCCAGCAGCTTAGAGTACTTCAATCAGCCCCAGCATTTT. This sequence joins TRBV7-8 and TRBJ1-5; D is uncertain. V gave up 1 base and J gave up 3 bases, with 7 bases separating them. From germline, CDR1 is SGHVS and CDR2 FQNEAQ. CDR3 length equals 14 residues.

CDR3 nucleotide sequence: TGTGCCAGCAGTGTCCGGAGGGCAGGGCTATACAATGAGCAGTTCTTC. Protein product: CASSVRRAGLYNEQFF. The chain couples TRBV25-1 to TRBJ2-1, with D maybe TRBD2 (6 bases). V lost 4 bases and J lost 4, with 17 bases in between. The CDR3 is 16 residues long. The V gene's germline CDR1 is MGHDK and CDR2 SYGVNS.

The chain employs TRBV5-6 and TRBJ1-6; no reliable D call. Trimming removed 4 bases from V and 6 bases from J, with 17 bases in between. This CDR3 is built from 16 residues. Germline loops: CDR1 SGHDT, CDR2 YYEEEE. CDR3 amino acids: CASSPAHSSGNSPLHF. DNA for the CDR3: TGTGCCAGCAGCCCTGCCCACTCCAGCGGTAATTCACCCCTCCACTTT.

The chain combines TRBV6-4 with TRBJ2-2, with D unresolved. The CDR3 runs 13 residues. Germline V CDR1 and CDR2: MRHNA, SNTAGT. Trimming stripped 5 bases from V and 0 bases from J, with 4 bases between. CDR3 loop: CASSQSNTGELFF. In DNA form, the CDR3 reads TGTGCCAGCAGTCAGTCGAACACCGGGGAGCTGTTTTTT.

About this clone: The same CDR3 arises from other DNA sequences in this sample as well. The chain joins TRBV5-1 to TRBJ2-7, with 7 bases matching TRBD2. With V trimmed by 0 bases and J by 1 base, 1 base remained unmatched. Germline values: CDR1 SGHRS, CDR2 YFSETQ. CDR3 length: 14 residues. CDR3 sequence reads: CASSLGGSSYEQYF. CDR3 sequence (DNA): TGCGCCAGCAGCTTGGGCGGGAGTTCCTACGAGCAGTACTTC.

The V and J genes are TRBV19 and TRBJ2-7, with TRBD2 identical over 13 bases. Looked up from germline, CDR1 is LNHDA and CDR2 is SQIVND (reference sequence). Germline trimming cut 1 base from V and 5 bases from J; bases unmatched to any gene: 11. This CDR3 comprises 18 residues. Here the CDR3 reads CASSIGGLAGAGEDEQYF. Written as DNA, the CDR3 is TGTGCCAGTAGTATAGGAGGACTAGCGGGGGCCGGAGAGGACGAGCAGTACTTC.

This chain joins TRBV6-1 and TRBJ2-1, with 8 bases lining up with TRBD2. The CDR3 contains 14 residues. Unmatched junction bases numbered 5, after V lost 3 bases and J lost 7 bases. Looked up from germline, CDR1 is MNHNS and CDR2 is SASEGT. Written as DNA, the CDR3 is TGTGCCAGCAGTGACTTTAGCGGGGTGAATGAGCAGTTCTTC. It translates to CASSDFSGVNEQFF.

The CDR3 spells CASSLSGGNSPLHF. The CDR3 region has the DNA TGCGCCAGCAGCTTGTCAGGGGGAAATTCACCCCTCCACTTT. The genes are TRBV5-1 and TRBJ1-6; the match to TRBD1 covers 7 bases. The CDR3 spans 14 residues. Per germline, CDR1 SGHRS and CDR2 YFSETQ. The trim removed 1 base at V and 7 bases at J, leaving 2 bases unmatched.

V is TRBV7-6 and J is TRBJ2-5; possibly TRBD1 for D (5 bases). The end of the DNA is better explained by TRBJ2-7, so the J call may be wrong. Looked up from germline, CDR1 is SGHVS and CDR2 is FNYEAQ. This CDR3 is built from 13 residues. In DNA, the CDR3 is TGTGCCAGCAGCTCGACAGTCCCCTACGAGCAGTACTTC. It specifies CASSSTVPYEQYF.

The gene calls are TRBV27 and TRBJ1-5, with D possibly TRBD1 on 6 matching bases. The length of the CDR3 is 17 residues. Germline CDR1 is MNHEY and CDR2 is SMNVEV (reference sequence). Between the trimmed V and J ends, which lost 2 bases and 2 bases, there was a span of 16 bases. In nucleotides, the CDR3 is TGTGCCAGCAGTTTACCCCACAGGGATATGGGCAATCAGCCCCAGCATTTT. Translated: CASSLPHRDMGNQPQHF.

This chain uses TRBV7-8 with TRBJ2-1, with 11 positions matching TRBD2. CDR3 length equals 17 residues. J was trimmed by 9 bases and V by 4 bases; bases with no gene match: 14. In germline, CDR1 is SGHVS, CDR2 FQNEAQ. The CDR3 loop reads CASSSGVLAGVKGEQFF. The CDR3 nucleotides read TGTGCCAGCAGCTCTGGAGTACTAGCGGGAGTTAAGGGTGAGCAGTTCTTC.

The CDR3 loop reads CASSRDTSSYEQYF. DNA of the CDR3: TGTGCCAGTAGCCGTGACACGAGCTCCTACGAGCAGTACTTC. The chain recombines TRBV19 with TRBJ2-7; D is uncertain. Trimming left V 6 bases short and J 0 bases short, with 12 bases between. The germline CDR1 and CDR2 sequences are LNHDA and SQIVND (reference sequence). The CDR3 runs 14 residues.

The chain employs TRBV19 and TRBJ2-5; TRBD1 matches 9 bases. Unmatched junction bases numbered 4, after V lost 1 base and J lost 4 bases. Germline V gene lookup returns CDR1 LNHDA and CDR2 SQIVND (reference sequence). The CDR3 consists of 15 residues. CDR3 loop: CASSIGDREVETQYF. CDR3 coding DNA: TGTGCCAGTAGTATAGGGGACAGGGAGGTAGAGACCCAGTACTTC.

The genes are TRBV10-3 and TRBJ2-1, with D tentatively TRBD1 (5 bases). Germline V lookup: CDR1 ENHRY, CDR2 SYGVKD. This CDR3 is built from 14 residues. Trimming pared 7 bases from V and 4 bases from J, leaving 14 bases between. The CDR3 DNA reads as TGTGCCATCAAGGGCCTAGGGGATTACAATGAGCAGTTCTTC. Amino acids: CAIKGLGDYNEQFF.

The chain carries TRBV15 and TRBJ1-1, with 8 nucleotides matching TRBD1. Germline CDR1 is LNHNV and CDR2 is YYDKDF (reference sequence). The CDR3 extends over 14 amino acids. V was clipped by 4 bases and J by 6 bases; unmatched bases: 7. In DNA form, the CDR3 reads TGTGCCACCAGCATCTACAGGGGGTTGTCTGAAGCTTTCTTT. Its translation: CATSIYRGLSEAFF.